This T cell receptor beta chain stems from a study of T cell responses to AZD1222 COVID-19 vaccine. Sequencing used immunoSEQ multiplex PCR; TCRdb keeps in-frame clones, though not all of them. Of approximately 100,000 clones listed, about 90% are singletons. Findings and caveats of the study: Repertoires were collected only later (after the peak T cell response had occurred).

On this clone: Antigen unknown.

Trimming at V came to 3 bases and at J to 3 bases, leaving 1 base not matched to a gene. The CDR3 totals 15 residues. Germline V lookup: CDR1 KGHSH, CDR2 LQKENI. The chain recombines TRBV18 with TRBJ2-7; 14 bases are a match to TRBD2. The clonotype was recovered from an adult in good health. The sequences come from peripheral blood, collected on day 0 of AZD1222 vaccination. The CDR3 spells CASSPGLAGDYEQYF. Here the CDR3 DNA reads TGTGCCAGCTCACCGGGACTAGCGGGAGACTACGAGCAGTACTTC.